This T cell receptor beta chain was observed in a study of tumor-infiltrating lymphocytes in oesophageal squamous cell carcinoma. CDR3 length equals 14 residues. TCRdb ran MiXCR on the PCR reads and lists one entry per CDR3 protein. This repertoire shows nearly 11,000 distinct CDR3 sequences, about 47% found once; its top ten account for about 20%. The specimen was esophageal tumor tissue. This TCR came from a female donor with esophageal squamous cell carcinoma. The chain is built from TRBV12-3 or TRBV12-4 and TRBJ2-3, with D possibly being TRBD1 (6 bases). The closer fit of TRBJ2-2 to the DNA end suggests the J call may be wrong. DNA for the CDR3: TGTGCCAGCCGACACCGACAGGCCACCGGGGAGCTGTTTTTT. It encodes CASRHRQATGELFF.